The clone carrying this TCR beta chain was seen more than once but under ten times. Other DNA sequences of this sample code for an identical CDR3. Germline loops: CDR1 SGHTA, CDR2 FQGNSA. V lost 0 bases and J 10 bases, leaving 7 bases between the germline ends. The CDR3 totals 12 residues. This sample was included in a study of beta chain features in type 1 diabetes. Of the isolated RNA, all was reverse transcribed, and so the sequenced material was expressed TCRB transcripts. Method: immunoSEQ multiplex PCR; TCRdb's copy keeps in-frame clones and lacks some. This repertoire shows 850,000 to 900,000 clones, 17% found once; its top ten account for roughly 0.025%.

The sequence derives from a woman aged 18-29 years in good health. Sample: naive CD4+ T cells from blood. The chain combines TRBV7-2 with TRBJ1-5, with unresolved D. CDR3 in DNA: TGTGCCAGCAGCTTAGCGGGCCGACCCCAGCATTTT. Amino acids: CASSLAGRPQHF.